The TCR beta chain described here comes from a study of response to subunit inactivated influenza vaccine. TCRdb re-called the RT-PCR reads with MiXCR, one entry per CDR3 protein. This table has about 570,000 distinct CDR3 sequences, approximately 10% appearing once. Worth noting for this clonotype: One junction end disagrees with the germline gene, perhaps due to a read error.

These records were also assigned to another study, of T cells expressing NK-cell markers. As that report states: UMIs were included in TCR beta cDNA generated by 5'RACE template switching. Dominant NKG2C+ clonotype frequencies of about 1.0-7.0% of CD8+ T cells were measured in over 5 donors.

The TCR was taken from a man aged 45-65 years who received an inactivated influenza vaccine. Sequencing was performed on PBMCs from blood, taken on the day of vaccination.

CDR3 region: CASSLGRGHNEQFF. The CDR3 DNA sequence: TGTGCTAGCAGCTTAGGGAGGGGGCACAATGAGCAGTTCTTC. J is TRBJ2-1 and V is TRBV7-7; D may match TRBD1 or TRBD2 (7 bases each). CDR3 length: 14 residues. Germline CDR1 reads SSHAT; CDR2 reads FNYEAQ (reference sequence).